This TCR beta chain is from a study of control samples from healthy donors and cancer patients. TCRdb keeps only in-frame clones here, not all; method: immunoSEQ multiplex PCR. The sample contains some 140,000 clones, 85% to 95% of which appear only once. This clone appeared once. V dropped 3 bases and J dropped 4; count of bases not matched to a gene: 9. Per germline, CDR1 LGHNA and CDR2 YNFKEQ. CDR3 length: 16 amino acids. This chain uses TRBV4-2 with TRBJ2-3; 8 bases are shared with TRBD2. The sequence derives from a man aged 60 to 69 with colorectal cancer. The sample was PBMCs. CDR3 bases: TGTGCCAGCAGCCACGGGCGGGGGGCAGCGCCAGATACGCAGTATTTT. It is translated as CASSHGRGAAPDTQYF.